Following are 30 T cell receptor beta chains from one sample sequenced in a study of siplizumab effects on memory and regulatory T cells. Assay used: immunoSEQ multiplex PCR; TCRdb lists only in-frame clones, some missing. The top ten clones hold 48% of a sample with about 7,400 clones, 60% to 75% of them seen once. Sequenced input: effector memory CD8+ T cells sorted from blood. Subset indicated: unstimulated CD8+ effector memory T cells. Source of these receptors: a human donor in good health.

This chain joins TRBV28 and TRBJ2-3; 14 nucleotides agree with TRBD2. This CDR3 has 14 residues. J lost 4 bases, V lost 8 bases, and 2 bases had no gene match. Germline loops: CDR1 MDHEN, CDR2 SYDVKM. The CDR3 loop is CASGLAGGADTQYF. The CDR3 nucleotides are TGTGCCAGCGGACTAGCGGGAGGTGCAGATACGCAGTATTTT.

The rearrangement links TRBV4-1 to TRBJ2-1, with TRBD2 identical over 13 bases. Germline assignment: CDR1 MGHRA and CDR2 YSYEKL. V was pared by 2 bases and J by 8 bases, with 3 bases of the junction left unmatched. The CDR3 extends over 15 amino acids. The CDR3 loop reads CASSQTGLAGYEQFF. The CDR3 coding sequence is TGCGCCAGCAGCCAAACGGGACTAGCGGGATATGAGCAGTTCTTC.

The chain uses TRBV9 and TRBJ2-7; unclear D gene. The CDR3 sequence is 14 residues long. V shed 6 bases and J shed 2 bases, with 15 bases lying between them. Germline values: CDR1 SGDLS, CDR2 YYNGEE. For the CDR3, the DNA is TGTGCCAGCATCCGAGAGATCGTGACCTACGAGCAGTACTTC. This sequence encodes CASIREIVTYEQYF.

In this sample, this clone is medium-sized. The V gene is TRBV29-1, the J gene TRBJ1-5; D is unclear. CDR3 length: 14 amino acids. Germline assignment: CDR1 SQVTM and CDR2 ANQGSEA. Trimming took off 6 bases at V and 1 base at J, with 13 bases between the two ends. DNA of the CDR3: TGCAGCGTAAAAGGGCAGGCGAGCAATCAGCCCCAGCATTTT. It translates to CSVKGQASNQPQHF. The whole variable domain, remainder taken from reference TRBV29-1 and TRBJ1-5, is SAVISQKPSRDICQRGTSLTIQCQVDSQVTMMFWYRQQPGQSLTLIATANQGSEATYESGFVIDKFPISRPNLTFSTLTVSNMSPEDSSIYLCSVKGQASNQPQHFGDGTRLSIL.

The chain recombines TRBV19 with TRBJ2-1; TRBD2 matches 8 bases. The CDR3 length is 12 residues. Germline CDR1 is LNHDA and CDR2 is SQIVND (reference sequence). After removal of 11 bases from V and 7 bases from J, the junction contained 7 bases not matched to a gene. CDR3 in amino acids: CASRLAMNEQFF. CDR3 in DNA: TGTGCCTCGAGACTAGCGATGAATGAGCAGTTCTTC.

The chain couples TRBV18 to TRBJ1-4, with a tentative D call TRBD1 (5 bases). Germline V gene sequence: CDR1 KGHSH, CDR2 LQKENI. The V end was cut by 5 bases, the J end by 2 bases, with 12 bases between. The CDR3 is 15 residues long. CDR3 protein: CASSAGFGTNEKLFF. The CDR3 nucleotides are TGTGCCAGCTCAGCAGGGTTCGGGACTAATGAAAAACTGTTTTTT.

This clone was seen only once. This chain links TRBV6-4 with TRBJ2-3, with 12 bases matching TRBD2. This CDR3 is built from 15 residues. After removal of 2 bases from V and 3 bases from J, the junction contained 0 bases not matched to a gene. Per germline, CDR1 MRHNA and CDR2 SNTAGT. The CDR3 sequence is CASSDGTSGTDTQYF. CDR3 nucleotide sequence: TGTGCCAGCAGTGACGGGACTAGCGGGACAGATACGCAGTATTTT.

J is TRBJ2-5 and V is TRBV20-1; no reliable D call. The CDR3 extends over 11 amino acids. V dropped 3 bases and J dropped 7 bases, with 9 bases sitting between them. CDR1 is DFQATT and CDR2 is SNEGSKA in the germline V gene (reference sequence). The CDR3 loop reads CSASVTGTQYF. CDR3 in DNA: TGCAGTGCTAGCGTCACGGGGACCCAGTACTTC.

This clone has a handful of counts. This rearrangement joins TRBV28 to TRBJ1-2; possibly TRBD1 for D (5 bases). Germline V gene sequence: CDR1 MDHEN, CDR2 SYDVKM. Trimming took 7 bases from V and 2 from J, leaving 17 bases between them. The CDR3 is 15 residues long. The CDR3 here is CASTRGQGGNYGYTF. CDR3 coding DNA: TGTGCCAGCACCCGAGGGCAGGGTGGAAACTATGGCTACACCTTC.

The chain joins TRBV7-6 to TRBJ2-7; 10 bases fit TRBD2. The CDR3 spans 15 residues. Germline CDR1 reads SGHVS; CDR2 reads FNYEAQ. V shed 5 bases, J shed 2 bases, and the junction held 6 bases outside the gene matches. CDR3 region: CASSGRGTSAYEQYF. CDR3 nucleotide sequence: TGTGCCAGCAGCGGTAGGGGGACTAGCGCCTACGAGCAGTACTTC.

J is TRBJ2-2 and V is TRBV6-4; the D gene is possibly TRBD1 (6 bases). Between the trimmed V and J ends, which lost 0 bases and 2 bases, there was a span of 10 bases. Germline V gene sequence: CDR1 MRHNA, CDR2 SNTAGT. CDR3 length equals 16 residues. CDR3 bases: TGTGCCAGCAGTGACTCGACACAGGGAAACACCGGGGAGCTGTTTTTT. Translating it yields CASSDSTQGNTGELFF.

The chain employs TRBV7-3 and TRBJ2-1; D might be TRBD2 (6 bases). Trimming took 1 base from V and 5 from J, leaving 12 bases between them. Germline-derived CDR1 and CDR2 are SGHTA and FQGTGA. The CDR3 has 15 residues. In DNA form, the CDR3 reads TGTGCCAGCAGCTTAATGGGGGGATTCAACAATGAGCAGTTCTTC. It translates to CASSLMGGFNNEQFF.

This chain connects TRBV7-6 to TRBJ2-7; tentatively, D is TRBD1 or TRBD2 (5 bases each). The CDR3 contains 15 residues. V lost 1 base to trimming and J lost 0 bases, with 10 bases between them. CDR1 and CDR2 from the germline V gene are SGHVS and FNYEAQ. The CDR3 DNA reads TGTGCCAGCAGCTTAGGTCGGGGCAGCTCCTACGAGCAGTACTTC. Protein product: CASSLGRGSSYEQYF.

Comment on this clone: Germline is not matched at one junction end, which may reflect a read error. This chain joins TRBV28 and TRBJ2-1; D may match TRBD1 or TRBD2 (6 bases each). CDR3 length: 13 amino acids. The V gene's germline CDR1 is MDHEN and CDR2 SYDVKM. The CDR3 reads CTSSEQGGYEQFF. The DNA of the CDR3 is TGTACCAGCAGCGAACAGGGAGGATATGAGCAGTTCTTC.

The rearrangement links TRBV4-1 to TRBJ2-3, with a weak D call TRBD2 (6 bases). Germline lookup yields CDR1 MGHRA and CDR2 YSYEKL. The CDR3 has 14 residues. V lost 1 base and J 8 bases, leaving 13 bases between the germline ends. The CDR3 coding sequence is TGCGCCAGCAGCCAAGTGACCGGGAGAGCTACGCAGTATTTT. Its protein product is CASSQVTGRATQYF.

This chain links TRBV6-1 with TRBJ2-2; D possibly corresponds to TRBD2 (5 bases). Looked up from germline, CDR1 is MNHNS and CDR2 is SASEGT. There are 14 residues in the CDR3. With 5 bases removed from V and 5 bases from J, the gap between germline ends came to 12 bases. The CDR3 DNA follows: TGTGCCAGCAGTTTCACTGGGGAGACCGGGGAGCTGTTTTTT. It is translated as CASSFTGETGELFF.

This clone showed up just a few times. The V gene is TRBV9, the J gene TRBJ2-3, with 12 bases aligning to TRBD2. Trimming removed 3 bases from V and 8 bases from J; junction bases left unmatched: 10. Per germline, CDR1 SGDLS and CDR2 YYNGEE. The CDR3 has 16 amino acids. CDR3 nucleotide sequence: TGTGCCAGCAGCGGCGGACTAGCGGGGCAGGAGGGTACGCAGTATTTT. Translating gives CASSGGLAGQEGTQYF.

The CDR3 here is CASSVTWDTEAFF. The CDR3 DNA sequence: TGTGCCAGCAGCGTAACTTGGGACACTGAAGCTTTCTTT. J is TRBJ1-1 and V is TRBV9; unclear D gene. The CDR3 spans 13 residues. The germline gives CDR1 SGDLS, CDR2 YYNGEE. The V gene lost 1 base and the J gene lost 3 bases, with 7 bases spanning the gap.

The chain combines TRBV7-3 with TRBJ2-5; TRBD2 aligns across 9 bases. The better agreement between TRBJ2-7 and the DNA end casts doubt on the J call. The CDR3 extends over 15 amino acids. Germline loops: CDR1 SGHTA, CDR2 FQGTGA. CDR3 sequence (DNA): TGTGCCAGCAGCTTAAGCGCTAGCGGGACCTACGAGCAGTACTTC. It encodes CASSLSASGTYEQYF.

This clone was counted between two and nine times. This sequence joins TRBV6-6 and TRBJ2-7; D gene unclear. The CDR3 spans 11 residues. Trimming pared 3 bases from V and 5 bases from J, leaving 5 bases between. In germline, CDR1 is MNHNY, CDR2 SVGAGI (reference sequence). The CDR3 region is CASSYGDEQYF. The CDR3 DNA follows: TGTGCCAGCAGTTATGGGGACGAGCAGTACTTC.

J is TRBJ2-3 and V is TRBV6-4; 9 nucleotides agree with TRBD2. With V trimmed by 5 bases and J by 5 bases, 5 bases remained unmatched. CDR1 and CDR2 from the germline V gene are MRHNA and SNTAGT. This CDR3 has 14 residues. This CDR3 reads CASSLAGEGDTQYF. The CDR3 coding sequence is TGTGCCAGCAGTTTAGCGGGAGAGGGAGATACGCAGTATTTT.

The chain links TRBV19 to TRBJ2-3; 9 bases map to TRBD1. This CDR3 has 14 amino acids. CDR1 and CDR2 (germline): LNHDA, SQIVND (reference sequence). J lost 2 bases, V lost 10 bases, and 7 bases had no gene match. CDR3 in DNA: TGTGCCACCATTGACAGGGGGTACACAGATACGCAGTATTTT. Translating it yields CATIDRGYTDTQYF.

The J gene is TRBJ1-1, the V gene TRBV10-3, with D unresolved. Germline values: CDR1 ENHRY, CDR2 SYGVKD. V was trimmed by 6 bases and J by 1 base, leaving 9 bases between them. This CDR3 is 13 amino acids long. The chain's CDR3 is CAISLDGNTEAFF. For the CDR3, the DNA is TGTGCCATCAGCCTAGACGGGAACACTGAAGCTTTCTTT.

The chain employs TRBV6-4 and TRBJ2-3; 9 nucleotides align to TRBD1. The CDR3 contains 15 residues. Unmatched junction bases numbered 4, after V lost 4 bases and J lost 2 bases. Germline V gene sequence: CDR1 MRHNA, CDR2 SNTAGT. CDR3 nucleotides: TGTGCCAGCAGTGCCGGGACAGGGCCCACAGATACGCAGTATTTT. It specifies CASSAGTGPTDTQYF.

This chain uses TRBV2 with TRBJ2-7, with TRBD1 matching 9 bases. Germline V lookup: CDR1 SNHLY, CDR2 FYNNEI. The CDR3 has 15 residues. V shed 5 bases, J shed 3 bases, and the junction held 8 bases outside the gene matches. The chain's CDR3 is CASSQTGTGYYEQYF. DNA for the CDR3: TGTGCCAGCAGTCAAACCGGGACAGGGTACTACGAGCAGTACTTC.

This clone was seen only once. This chain joins TRBV4-1 and TRBJ2-7, with 11 bases aligning to TRBD1. The V gene's germline CDR1 is MGHRA and CDR2 YSYEKL. V was clipped by 1 base and J by 5 bases; unmatched bases: 13. This CDR3 comprises 18 residues. CDR3 amino acids: CASSQGLYGTGGRDEQYF. In DNA form, the CDR3 reads TGCGCCAGCAGCCAAGGTCTATATGGGACAGGGGGAAGGGACGAGCAGTACTTC.

V gene TRBV2 combines with J gene TRBJ2-2, with 10 positions matching TRBD2. This CDR3 is 17 amino acids long. Trimming at V came to 0 bases and at J to 5 bases, leaving 6 bases not matched to a gene. Germline V gene data show CDR1 as SNHLY and CDR2 as FYNNEI. The CDR3 sequence is CASSEAGAGGLTGELFF. The DNA of the CDR3 is TGTGCCAGCAGTGAAGCAGGAGCGGGAGGGCTAACCGGGGAGCTGTTTTTT.

This clone has a handful of counts. V usage is TRBV7-9 and J usage is TRBJ1-1; D not resolved. This CDR3 is built from 12 residues. Trimming shortened V by 1 base and J by 7 bases, and 7 bases separated the two germline ends. Germline lookup yields CDR1 SEHNR and CDR2 FQNEAQ (reference sequence). CDR3 in DNA: TGTGCCAGCAGCTTAGTAGGGCTTGAAGCTTTCTTT. It codes for CASSLVGLEAFF.

The rearrangement uses TRBV2 and TRBJ2-3; D unclear. V was clipped by 6 bases and J by 4 bases, with 14 bases between them. CDR3 length: 14 residues. Germline CDR1 reads SNHLY; CDR2 reads FYNNEI. The CDR3 DNA reads as TGTGCCAGCAGCCGAAACGGGCGGCCAGATACGCAGTATTTT. Amino acid sequence: CASSRNGRPDTQYF.

This clone occurred once. This chain links TRBV6-1 with TRBJ2-7; 12 nucleotides align to TRBD2. Germline CDR1 and CDR2: MNHNS and SASEGT. Trimming cost V 2 bases and J 5 bases; bases outside gene matches: 4. This CDR3 has 15 residues. The CDR3 region is CASSELAGGIHEQYF. The CDR3 nucleotides read TGTGCCAGCAGTGAACTAGCGGGAGGGATCCACGAGCAGTACTTC.